The 20 T cell receptor beta chains below were found in one sample sequenced in a study of blood T cell repertoires in COVID-19. Assay: immunoSEQ multiplex PCR; the TCRdb copy retains only in-frame clones and omits some. The table includes about 480,000 clones, roughly 90% detected once. The material sequenced was PBMCs or T cells enriched from blood (not recorded which). The receptors here all came from a woman aged 35 to 49 who had recovered from COVID-19.

This clone was seen once. The chain employs TRBV19 and TRBJ1-1, with 7 positions matching TRBD1. The trim removed 4 bases at V and 4 bases at J, leaving 3 bases unmatched. The CDR3 is 13 amino acids. The germline V gene encodes CDR1 LNHDA and CDR2 SQIVND (reference sequence). The CDR3 sequence is CASSTTGFTEAFF. The CDR3 region has the DNA TGTGCCAGTAGTACGACAGGGTTCACTGAAGCTTTCTTT.

The V gene is TRBV3-1 (or the pseudogene TRBV3-2), the J gene TRBJ2-1; 9 bases match TRBD2. CDR1 is LGHDT, CDR2 YNNKEL, per germline (reference sequence). This CDR3 comprises 15 residues. J gave up 6 bases and V 6 bases, and 9 bases lay outside the gene matches. The CDR3: CASSPSGEDFNEQFF. For the CDR3, the DNA is TGTGCCAGCAGTCCTAGCGGGGAGGATTTCAATGAGCAGTTCTTC.

V and J are TRBV11-3 and TRBJ1-1, with D unclear. The CDR3 has 12 residues. Germline V gene lookup returns CDR1 SGHNT and CDR2 YENEEA. Trimming left V 5 bases short and J 5 bases short, with 9 bases between. CDR3 DNA: TGTGCCAGCAGCCAAGAGGAGACTGAAGCTTTCTTT. Encoded protein: CASSQEETEAFF.

This clone was counted between two and nine times. This chain links TRBV3-1 (or the pseudogene TRBV3-2) with TRBJ2-7; no definite D call. Trimming left V 1 base short and J 6 bases short, with 4 bases between. CDR1 LGHDT and CDR2 YNNKEL come from the germline V gene (reference sequence). CDR3 length: 11 residues. The CDR3 protein is CASSQVREQYF. Written as DNA, the CDR3 is TGTGCCAGCAGCCAAGTCCGCGAGCAGTACTTC.

V usage is TRBV18 and J usage is TRBJ2-7; a weak D match, TRBD1 (6 bases). Germline V CDR1 and CDR2: KGHSH, LQKENI. This CDR3 contains 14 residues. V was pared by 0 bases and J by 3 bases, with 9 bases between. As DNA, the CDR3 is TGTGCCAGCTCACCACCGGACAGTAACTACGAGCAGTACTTC. As protein: CASSPPDSNYEQYF.

The gene calls are TRBV19 and TRBJ2-1, with D perhaps TRBD2 (5 bases). This CDR3 is 13 amino acids long. Germline V gene lookup returns CDR1 LNHDA and CDR2 SQIVND (reference sequence). V was cut by 5 bases and J by 6 bases, with 11 bases left in between. Written as DNA, the CDR3 is TGTGCCAGTAGTGTCGGGGAAATCAATGAGCAGTTCTTC. The encoded protein is CASSVGEINEQFF.

Worth noting for this clone: Other nucleotide sequences in the sample specify the same CDR3. J is TRBJ1-5 and V is TRBV29-1; D is uncertain. V lost 4 bases and J 4 bases, leaving 8 bases between the germline ends. Germline V CDR1 and CDR2: SQVTM, ANQGSEA. CDR3 size: 12 residues. CDR3 DNA sequence: TGCAGCGTTGGCGGAGTTAATCAGCCCCAGCATTTT. The encoded protein is CSVGGVNQPQHF.

Points on this clone: This CDR3 is also generated by other DNA sequences in the sample. The rearrangement links TRBV7-2 to TRBJ1-1; 8 nucleotides match TRBD1. The ends lost 6 bases at V and 4 bases at J; junction bases unmatched: 4. CDR1 SGHTA and CDR2 FQGNSA come from the germline V gene. The length of the CDR3 is 13 residues. This CDR3 reads CASRRTGGTEAFF. DNA of the CDR3: TGTGCCAGCAGACGAACAGGGGGCACTGAAGCTTTCTTT. The full variable domain, in which reference TRBV7-2 and TRBJ1-1 provide the parts outside the CDR3, is GAGVSQSPSNKVTEKGKDVELRCDPISGHTALYWYRQSLGQGLEFLIYFQGNSAPDKSGLPSDRFSAERTGGSVSTLTIQRTQQEDSAVYLCASRRTGGTEAFFGQGTRLTVV.

V usage is TRBV4-1 and J usage is TRBJ1-3, with D possibly being TRBD1 (6 bases). This CDR3 has 16 amino acids. Germline CDR1 and CDR2: MGHRA and YSYEKL. Trimming removed 5 bases at V and 0 bases at J, with 14 bases between. CDR3 bases: TGCGCCAGCAGCAAAAACAGGGATTACTCTGGAAACACCATATATTTT. Protein product: CASSKNRDYSGNTIYF.

This chain uses TRBV10-1 with TRBJ2-3, with 8 bases aligning to TRBD2. CDR3 length equals 16 residues. Losses at the gene ends were 6 bases for V and 2 bases for J; bases not matched to a gene: 10. Germline V gives CDR1 WNHNN, CDR2 SYGVQD (reference sequence). CDR3 nucleotide sequence: TGCGCCAGCAGCGACTATAGCGGGGAATCCACAGATACGCAGTATTTT. This gives the protein CASSDYSGESTDTQYF.

The gene calls are TRBV11-2 and TRBJ1-1; no clear D gene. The V end lost 8 bases, the J end lost 0 bases, and 13 bases lay between the germline ends. The CDR3 loop spans 14 amino acids. CDR1 is SGHAT and CDR2 is FQNNGV in the germline V gene. CDR3 residues: CASRKTDMNTEAFF. In DNA form, the CDR3 reads TGTGCCAGCCGGAAAACAGATATGAACACTGAAGCTTTCTTT.

V usage is TRBV10-2 and J usage is TRBJ1-1; a possible D gene is TRBD1 (5 bases). The CDR3 is 13 residues long. V shed 6 bases and J shed 5 bases, with 13 bases lying between them. Germline CDR1 reads WSHSY; CDR2 reads SAAADI. The CDR3 nucleotides read TGCGCCAGCAGGGCCCGGACAATGACTGAAGCTTTCTTT. This translates into CASRARTMTEAFF.

This chain connects TRBV6-6 to TRBJ1-5; D is uncertain. The CDR3 sequence is 19 residues long. Germline CDR1 MNHNY, CDR2 SVGAGI (reference sequence). V was trimmed by 5 bases and J by 2 bases, leaving 25 bases between them. CDR3 loop: CASSRSRHSFASGNQPQHF. CDR3 nucleotide sequence: TGTGCCAGCAGTCGTAGTCGACACTCGTTCGCGAGTGGCAATCAGCCCCAGCATTTT.

The rearrangement joins TRBV9 to TRBJ2-1, with TRBD2 matching over 14 bases. Losses at the gene ends were 0 bases for V and 9 bases for J; bases not matched to a gene: 8. Germline lookup yields CDR1 SGDLS and CDR2 YYNGEE. This CDR3 has 17 amino acids. DNA for the CDR3: TGTGCCAGCAGCGTAGGGGGGACTAGCGGGAGCAAGGGTGAGCAGTTCTTC. It yields the protein CASSVGGTSGSKGEQFF.

This clone appeared a single time. J is TRBJ1-5 and V is TRBV11-2, with TRBD1 matching over 10 bases. The CDR3 is 15 residues long. V lost 5 bases and J lost 7; bases outside the gene matches: 8. Per germline, CDR1 SGHAT and CDR2 FQNNGV. CDR3 residues: CASSLRQGARQPQHF. In DNA, the CDR3 is TGTGCCAGCAGCCTCCGACAGGGGGCACGCCAGCCCCAGCATTTT.

For this clone: The same CDR3 also results from other DNA sequences found in this sample. V and J are TRBV4-3 and TRBJ1-2, with TRBD1 identical over 9 bases. J was trimmed by 5 bases and V by 3 bases; bases with no gene match: 4. Germline V lookup: CDR1 LGHNA, CDR2 YSLEER. This CDR3 region has 14 residues. This CDR3 reads CASSQDRGGYGYTF. CDR3 nucleotides: TGCGCCAGCAGCCAGGACAGGGGCGGTTATGGCTACACCTTC.

V and J are TRBV2 and TRBJ1-6; 7 bases are shared with TRBD1. CDR1 is SNHLY and CDR2 is FYNNEI in the germline V gene. The CDR3 consists of 14 residues. The V segment lost 5 bases and the J segment 10 bases; nucleotides outside the gene matches: 8. The CDR3 region has the DNA TGTGCCAGCAGTAGTAAACAGGGGAACTCACCCCTCCACTTT. Translation: CASSSKQGNSPLHF.

Remarks on this clone: This CDR3 is also generated by other DNA sequences in the sample. The V and J genes are TRBV12-3 or TRBV12-4 and TRBJ2-7, with a possible D match to TRBD1 (6 bases). This CDR3 is 11 amino acids long. Trimming shortened V by 5 bases and J by 4 bases, and 6 bases separated the two germline ends. CDR3 DNA: TGTGCCAGCAGTACAGGGTACGAGCAGTACTTC. It codes for CASSTGYEQYF.

This clone was counted at least ten times. The same CDR3 can be traced to other DNA sequences in this sample. V usage is TRBV11-3 and J usage is TRBJ1-1; TRBD1 might be the D (5 bases). V gave up 1 base and J gave up 1 base, with 10 bases separating them. The CDR3 consists of 15 residues. Germline CDR1 SGHNT, CDR2 YENEEA. The CDR3 spells CASSLGGTGNTEAFF. In DNA form, the CDR3 reads TGTGCCAGCAGCTTAGGTGGGACTGGGAACACTGAAGCTTTCTTT. Full variable domain (outside the CDR3, taken from reference TRBV11-3 and TRBJ1-1): EAGVVQSPRYKIIEKKQPVAFWCNPISGHNTLYWYLQNLGQGPELLIRYENEEAVDDSQLPKDRFSAERLKGVDSTLKIQPAELGDSAVYLCASSLGGTGNTEAFFGQGTRLTVV.

The chain carries TRBV5-8 and TRBJ2-3; 10 positions match TRBD2. Germline lookup yields CDR1 SGHTS and CDR2 YDEGEE. The CDR3 covers 18 residues. The V segment lost 6 bases and the J segment 1 base; nucleotides outside the gene matches: 14. CDR3 nucleotide sequence: TGTGCCAGCACCTCGGGGACTAGCGCTCAAGGAGGCACAGATACGCAGTATTTT. Encoded protein: CASTSGTSAQGGTDTQYF.